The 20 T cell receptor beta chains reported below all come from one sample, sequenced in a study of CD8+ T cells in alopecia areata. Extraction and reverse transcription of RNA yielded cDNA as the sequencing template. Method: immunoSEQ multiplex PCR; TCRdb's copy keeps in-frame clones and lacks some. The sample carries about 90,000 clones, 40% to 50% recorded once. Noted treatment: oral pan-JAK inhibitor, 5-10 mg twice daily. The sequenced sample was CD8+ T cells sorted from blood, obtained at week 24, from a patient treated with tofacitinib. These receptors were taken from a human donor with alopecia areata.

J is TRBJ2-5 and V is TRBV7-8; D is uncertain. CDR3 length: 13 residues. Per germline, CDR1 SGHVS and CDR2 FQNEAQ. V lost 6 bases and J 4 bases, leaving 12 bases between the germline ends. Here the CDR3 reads CASRRHNRETQYF. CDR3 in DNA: TGTGCCAGCAGAAGGCACAACCGAGAGACCCAGTACTTC.

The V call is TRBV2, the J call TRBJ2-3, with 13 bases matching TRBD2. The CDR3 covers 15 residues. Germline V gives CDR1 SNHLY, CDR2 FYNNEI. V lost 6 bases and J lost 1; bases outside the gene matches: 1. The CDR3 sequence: CASRGTSGGTDTQYF. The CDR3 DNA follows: TGTGCCAGCAGGGGGACTAGCGGGGGCACAGATACGCAGTATTTT. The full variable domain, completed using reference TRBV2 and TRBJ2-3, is EPEVTQTPSHQVTQMGQEVILRCVPISNHLYFYWYRQILGQKVEFLVSFYNNEISEKSEIFDDQFSVERPDGSNFTLKIRSTKLEDSAMYFCASRGTSGGTDTQYFGPGTRLTVL.

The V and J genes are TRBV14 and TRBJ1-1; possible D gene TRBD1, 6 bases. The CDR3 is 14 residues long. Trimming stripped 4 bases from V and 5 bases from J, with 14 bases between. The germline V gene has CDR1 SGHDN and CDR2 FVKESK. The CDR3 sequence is CASSPYRVWTEAFF. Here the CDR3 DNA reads TGTGCCAGCAGCCCTTACAGGGTATGGACTGAAGCTTTCTTT.

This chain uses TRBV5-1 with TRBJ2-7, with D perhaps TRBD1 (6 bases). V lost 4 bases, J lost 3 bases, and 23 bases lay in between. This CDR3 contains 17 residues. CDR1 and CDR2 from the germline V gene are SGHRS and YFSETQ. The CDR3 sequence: CASSGVQGRAALYEQYF. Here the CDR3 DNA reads TGCGCCAGCAGCGGGGTACAGGGTAGGGCCGCTCTCTACGAGCAGTACTTC.

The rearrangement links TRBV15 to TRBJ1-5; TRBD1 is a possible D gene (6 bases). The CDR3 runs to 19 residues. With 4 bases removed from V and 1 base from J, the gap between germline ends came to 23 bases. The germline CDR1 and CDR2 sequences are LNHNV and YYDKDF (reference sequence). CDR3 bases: TGTGCCACCAGCACGACCAGGGGCCGGCAGGGCGTCAGCAATCAGCCCCAGCATTTT. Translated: CATSTTRGRQGVSNQPQHF.

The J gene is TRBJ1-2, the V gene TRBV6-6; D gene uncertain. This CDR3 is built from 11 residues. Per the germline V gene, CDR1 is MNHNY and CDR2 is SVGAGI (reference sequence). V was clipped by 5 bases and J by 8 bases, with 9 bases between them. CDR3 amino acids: CASSTPQGYTF. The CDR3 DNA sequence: TGTGCCAGCAGTACCCCCCAAGGCTACACCTTC.

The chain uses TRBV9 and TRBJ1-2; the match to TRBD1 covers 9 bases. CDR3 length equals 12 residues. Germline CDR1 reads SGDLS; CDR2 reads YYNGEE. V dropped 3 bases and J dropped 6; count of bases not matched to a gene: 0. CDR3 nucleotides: TGTGCCAGCAGCGGGACAGGGGATGGCTACACCTTC. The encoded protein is CASSGTGDGYTF.

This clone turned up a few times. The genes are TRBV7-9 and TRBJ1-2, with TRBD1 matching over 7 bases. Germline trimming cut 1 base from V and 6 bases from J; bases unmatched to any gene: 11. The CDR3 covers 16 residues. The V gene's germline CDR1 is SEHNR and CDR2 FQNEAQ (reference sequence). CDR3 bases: TGTGCCAGCAGCTTAGTGTCCCTCGCAGGGGGAAATGGCTACACCTTC. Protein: CASSLVSLAGGNGYTF.

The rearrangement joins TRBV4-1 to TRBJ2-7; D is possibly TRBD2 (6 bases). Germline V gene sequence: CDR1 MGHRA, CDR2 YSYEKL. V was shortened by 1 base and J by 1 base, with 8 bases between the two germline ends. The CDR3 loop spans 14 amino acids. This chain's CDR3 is CASSQGAGSYEQYF. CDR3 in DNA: TGCGCCAGCAGCCAAGGCGCGGGGTCCTACGAGCAGTACTTC.

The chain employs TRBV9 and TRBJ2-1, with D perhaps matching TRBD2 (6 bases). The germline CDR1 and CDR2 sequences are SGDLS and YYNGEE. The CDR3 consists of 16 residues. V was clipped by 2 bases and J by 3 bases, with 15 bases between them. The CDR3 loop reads CASSVPRQGGYNEQFF. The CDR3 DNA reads TGTGCCAGCAGCGTCCCTAGGCAGGGAGGCTACAATGAGCAGTTCTTC. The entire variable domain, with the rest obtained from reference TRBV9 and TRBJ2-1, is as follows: DSGVTQTPKHLITATGQRVTLRCSPRSGDLSVYWYQQSLDQGLQFLIQYYNGEERAKGNILERFSAQQFPDLHSELNLSSLELGDSALYFCASSVPRQGGYNEQFFGPGTRLTVL.

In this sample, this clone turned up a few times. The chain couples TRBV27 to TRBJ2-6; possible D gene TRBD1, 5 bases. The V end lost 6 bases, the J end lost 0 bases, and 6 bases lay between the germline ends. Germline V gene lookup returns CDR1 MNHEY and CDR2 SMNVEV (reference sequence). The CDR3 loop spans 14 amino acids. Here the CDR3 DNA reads TGTGCCAGCAGCCAGGGCTCTGGGGCCAACGTCCTGACTTTC. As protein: CASSQGSGANVLTF.

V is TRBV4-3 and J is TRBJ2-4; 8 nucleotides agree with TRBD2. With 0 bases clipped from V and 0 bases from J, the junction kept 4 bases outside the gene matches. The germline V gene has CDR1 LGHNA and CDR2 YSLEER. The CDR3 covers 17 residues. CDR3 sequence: CASSQDTSGSAKNIQYF. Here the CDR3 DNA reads TGCGCCAGCAGCCAAGATACTAGCGGTTCAGCCAAAAACATTCAGTACTTC.

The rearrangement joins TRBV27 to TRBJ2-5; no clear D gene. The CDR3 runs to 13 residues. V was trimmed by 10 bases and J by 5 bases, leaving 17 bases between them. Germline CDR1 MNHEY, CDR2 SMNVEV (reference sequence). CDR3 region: CATKTLLLETQYF. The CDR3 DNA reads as TGTGCCACCAAAACCTTACTACTGGAGACCCAGTACTTC.

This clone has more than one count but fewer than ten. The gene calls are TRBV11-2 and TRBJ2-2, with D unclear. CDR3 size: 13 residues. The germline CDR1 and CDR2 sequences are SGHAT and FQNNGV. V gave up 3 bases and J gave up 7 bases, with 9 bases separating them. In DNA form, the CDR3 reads TGTGCCAGCAGCTTGGGTACGGTCGGGGAGCTGTTTTTT. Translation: CASSLGTVGELFF.

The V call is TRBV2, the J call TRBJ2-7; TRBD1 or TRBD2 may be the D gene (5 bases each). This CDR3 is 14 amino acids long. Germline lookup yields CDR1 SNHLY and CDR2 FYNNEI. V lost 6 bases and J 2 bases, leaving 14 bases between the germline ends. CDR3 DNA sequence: TGTGCCAGCAGCGCCGGGACGGTTACCTACGAGCAGTACTTC. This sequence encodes CASSAGTVTYEQYF.

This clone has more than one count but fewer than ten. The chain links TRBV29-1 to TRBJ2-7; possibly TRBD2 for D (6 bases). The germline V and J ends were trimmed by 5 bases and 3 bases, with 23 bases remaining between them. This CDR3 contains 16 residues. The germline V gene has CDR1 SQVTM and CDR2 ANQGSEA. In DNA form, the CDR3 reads TGCAGCGTTTCCCTCCCGCAACGGGAGAGGGGCTACGAGCAGTACTTC. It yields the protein CSVSLPQRERGYEQYF.

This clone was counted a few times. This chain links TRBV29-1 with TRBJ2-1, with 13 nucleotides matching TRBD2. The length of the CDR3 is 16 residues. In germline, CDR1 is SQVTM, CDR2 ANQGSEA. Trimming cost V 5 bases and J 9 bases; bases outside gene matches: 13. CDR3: CSVQTGLAGPSGEQFF. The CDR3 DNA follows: TGCAGCGTTCAAACGGGACTAGCGGGGCCTAGTGGTGAGCAGTTCTTC.

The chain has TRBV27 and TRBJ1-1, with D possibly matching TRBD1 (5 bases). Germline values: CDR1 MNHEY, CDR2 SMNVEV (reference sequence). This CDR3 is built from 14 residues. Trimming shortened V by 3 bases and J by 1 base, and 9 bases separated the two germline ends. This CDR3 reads CASSFRGGNTEAFF. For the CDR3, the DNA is TGTGCCAGCAGTTTCCGGGGCGGGAACACTGAAGCTTTCTTT.

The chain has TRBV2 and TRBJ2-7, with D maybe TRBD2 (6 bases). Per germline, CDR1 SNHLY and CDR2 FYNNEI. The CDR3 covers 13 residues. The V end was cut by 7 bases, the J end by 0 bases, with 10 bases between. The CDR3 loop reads CASTGESSYEQYF. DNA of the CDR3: TGTGCCAGCACGGGGGAATCCTCCTACGAGCAGTACTTC.

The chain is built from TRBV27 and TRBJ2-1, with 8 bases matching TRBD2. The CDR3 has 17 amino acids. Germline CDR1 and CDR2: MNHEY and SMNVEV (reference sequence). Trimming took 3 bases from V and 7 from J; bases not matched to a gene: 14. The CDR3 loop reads CASSFVPSGLPGNEQFF. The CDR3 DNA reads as TGTGCCAGCAGTTTTGTCCCTAGCGGGCTTCCTGGGAATGAGCAGTTCTTC.